Shown below are 18 T cell receptor beta chains from a single sample sequenced in a study of OX40 agonist ivuxolimab in advanced cancers. Repertoires were generated with immunoSEQ multiplex PCR, while TCRdb's copy carries only in-frame clones and drops some. The repertoire consists of 5,500 to 7,000 clones, with roughly 77% occurring once and the leading ten covering roughly 30%. The material was CD4+ or CD8+ T cells sorted from blood, obtained in a trial of the OX40 agonist ivuxolimab. The source is an adult with an advanced solid tumor such as melanoma, head and neck, liver or kidney cancer.

The chain joins TRBV6-5 to TRBJ2-3; 8 positions match TRBD2. This CDR3 is built from 13 residues. V dropped 6 bases and J dropped 4; count of bases not matched to a gene: 3. CDR1 and CDR2 from the germline V gene are MNHEY and SVGAGI. CDR3 DNA: TGTGCCAGCAGCGCGGGGGGCCCAGATACGCAGTATTTT. Translating it yields CASSAGGPDTQYF.

This clone was detected once. The chain links TRBV15 to TRBJ1-4; D is uncertain. Trimming took 4 bases from V and 6 from J, leaving 6 bases between them. The CDR3 has 12 residues. The germline CDR1 and CDR2 sequences are LNHNV and YYDKDF (reference sequence). The CDR3 here is CATSKEDEKLFF. In DNA form, the CDR3 reads TGTGCCACCAGCAAGGAGGATGAAAAACTGTTTTTT.

This clone was observed a handful of times. The chain joins TRBV7-9 to TRBJ1-4, with 8 bases lining up with TRBD1. Germline V CDR1 and CDR2: SEHNR, FQNEAQ (reference sequence). The CDR3 has 16 amino acids. Unmatched junction bases numbered 11, after V lost 4 bases and J lost 7 bases. CDR3: CASSSARQGAGEKLFF. The CDR3 bases are TGTGCCAGCAGCTCCGCCCGGCAGGGGGCGGGTGAAAAACTGTTTTTT.

V is TRBV7-8 and J is TRBJ2-7, with a weak D call TRBD1 (6 bases). This CDR3 region has 14 residues. Germline CDR1 is SGHVS and CDR2 is FQNEAQ. V lost 5 bases, J lost 5 bases, and 16 bases lay in between. This CDR3 is CASSGLDRHNEQYF. CDR3 in DNA: TGTGCCAGCAGCGGACTGGACAGACATAACGAGCAGTACTTC.

The V and J genes are TRBV29-1 and TRBJ2-7, with 11 nucleotides matching TRBD2. CDR1 and CDR2 from the germline V gene are SQVTM and ANQGSEA. The CDR3 consists of 13 residues. Germline trimming cut 6 bases from V and 3 bases from J; bases unmatched to any gene: 4. The CDR3 DNA follows: TGCAGCGTGGGGACTAGCGGCTTCTACGAGCAGTACTTC. Its protein is CSVGTSGFYEQYF.

This clone was counted a few times. The V call is TRBV19, the J call TRBJ2-5; TRBD1 aligns across 7 bases. The CDR3 extends over 15 amino acids. Germline lookup yields CDR1 LNHDA and CDR2 SQIVND (reference sequence). The trim removed 1 base at V and 1 base at J, leaving 3 bases unmatched. CDR3 sequence: CASSIGQGPQETQYF. CDR3 sequence (DNA): TGTGCCAGTAGTATAGGACAGGGCCCCCAAGAGACCCAGTACTTC.

The chain carries TRBV7-3 and TRBJ2-3; no clear D gene. V was trimmed by 3 bases and J by 3 bases, leaving 1 base between them. This CDR3 region has 11 residues. CDR1 SGHTA and CDR2 FQGTGA come from the germline V gene. CDR3 amino acids: CASSFTDTQYF. Here the CDR3 DNA reads TGTGCCAGCAGCTTTACAGATACGCAGTATTTT.

In this sample, this clone turned up a few times. The V and J genes are TRBV9 and TRBJ2-1; 10 bases fit TRBD2. J gave up 8 bases and V 5 bases, and 10 bases lay outside the gene matches. CDR1 and CDR2 from the germline V gene are SGDLS and YYNGEE. The CDR3 has 15 amino acids. The CDR3 here is CASSSSGSGNYEQFF. CDR3 in DNA: TGTGCCAGCAGTTCTAGCGGGAGTGGTAACTATGAGCAGTTCTTC. Drawing the rest from reference TRBV9 and TRBJ2-1, the complete variable domain is DSGVTQTPKHLITATGQRVTLRCSPRSGDLSVYWYQQSLDQGLQFLIQYYNGEERAKGNILERFSAQQFPDLHSELNLSSLELGDSALYFCASSSSGSGNYEQFFGPGTRLTVL.

Comment on this clone: A much larger clone differs from this one at a single base, so this may be a read error. The chain is built from TRBV28 and TRBJ1-5; the D gene is possibly TRBD1 (5 bases). The CDR3 covers 14 residues. The V gene's germline CDR1 is MDHEN and CDR2 SYDVKM. In DNA form, the CDR3 reads TGTGCCAGCAGTTTCCGGCCCGCAGGGCAGCTCCAGCATTTT. Its protein is CASSFRPAGQLQHF.

CDR3 loop: CAAESQGTRTDTQYF. The CDR3 bases are TGCGCCGCGGAATCTCAGGGGACCCGCACAGATACGCAGTATTTT. The chain links TRBV4-3 to TRBJ2-3, with D tentatively TRBD1 (6 bases). Germline lookup yields CDR1 LGHNA and CDR2 YSLEER. V was clipped by 11 bases and J by 1 base, with 19 bases between them. The CDR3 is made up of 15 amino acids.

The rearrangement joins TRBV7-8 to TRBJ2-3, with D possibly matching TRBD1 (6 bases). The V and J ends lost 5 bases and 2 bases respectively, with 14 bases between them. The CDR3 is made up of 15 amino acids. Per germline, CDR1 SGHVS and CDR2 FQNEAQ. The CDR3 reads CASSRAGADTDTQYF. CDR3 DNA sequence: TGTGCCAGCAGCCGGGCAGGGGCCGACACAGATACGCAGTATTTT.

The sample holds a few counts of this clone. The chain uses TRBV2 and TRBJ1-5; tentative D call: TRBD1 (5 bases). The CDR3 runs 15 residues. Trimming pared 3 bases from V and 4 bases from J, leaving 13 bases between. The V gene's germline CDR1 is SNHLY and CDR2 FYNNEI. CDR3 DNA sequence: TGTGCCAGCAGTGATAGAGGGGCGTTAAATCAGCCCCAGCATTTT. Translated: CASSDRGALNQPQHF.

The chain links TRBV28 to TRBJ1-4; 9 bases are a match to TRBD1. The germline V gene has CDR1 MDHEN and CDR2 SYDVKM. This CDR3 region has 15 residues. V lost 7 bases, J lost 2 bases, and 5 bases stayed unmatched. The CDR3 reads CASTLQGATNEKLFF. Written as DNA, the CDR3 is TGTGCCAGCACCCTACAGGGGGCTACTAATGAAAAACTGTTTTTT.

This clone has just one count. The rearrangement links TRBV6-1 to TRBJ2-1; D possibly corresponds to TRBD1 (5 bases). The V and J ends lost 7 bases and 1 base respectively, with 8 bases between them. The V gene's germline CDR1 is MNHNS and CDR2 SASEGT. The CDR3 spans 13 residues. The CDR3 DNA sequence: TGTGCCAGCAATACAGGTTCCTACAATGAGCAGTTCTTC. Translated: CASNTGSYNEQFF.

V and J are TRBV28 and TRBJ2-1; D tentatively fits TRBD1 or TRBD2 (6 bases each). The germline gives CDR1 MDHEN, CDR2 SYDVKM. V was trimmed by 5 bases and J by 7 bases, leaving 18 bases between them. The CDR3 is 15 residues long. The CDR3 reads CASSDVDQGRNEQFF. For the CDR3, the DNA is TGTGCCAGCAGTGACGTAGATCAGGGGAGGAATGAGCAGTTCTTC.

J is TRBJ2-5 and V is TRBV19; a weak D match, TRBD1 (7 bases). V was pared by 5 bases and J by 2 bases, with 12 bases between. In germline, CDR1 is LNHDA, CDR2 SQIVND (reference sequence). The CDR3 contains 14 residues. The CDR3: CASSDRDFQETQYF. CDR3 nucleotides: TGTGCCAGTAGTGACAGGGACTTTCAAGAGACCCAGTACTTC.

The rearrangement joins TRBV28 to TRBJ2-3, with 9 bases fitting TRBD1. CDR3 size: 15 residues. From germline, CDR1 is MDHEN and CDR2 SYDVKM. V dropped 3 bases and J dropped 8; count of bases not matched to a gene: 9. The DNA of the CDR3 is TGTGCCAGCAGTTTCGGGGGGACAGGGTTTGTTACGCAGTATTTT. It translates to CASSFGGTGFVTQYF.

The chain employs TRBV28 and TRBJ1-1, with unresolved D. The CDR3 consists of 14 residues. V was shortened by 3 bases and J by 1 base, with 9 bases between the two germline ends. Germline CDR1 MDHEN, CDR2 SYDVKM. The CDR3 sequence: CASSFGMANTEAFF. CDR3 sequence (DNA): TGTGCCAGCAGTTTCGGGATGGCGAACACTGAAGCTTTCTTT.